The following is a T cell receptor beta chain sequence with its context. This clone was recorded only once. Its antigen target is currently unknown. Qualities for individual bases were not recorded, and no much larger clone is one base off. The library was obtained by the immunoSEQ multiplex PCR assay. The multiplex PCR relied on a mix of 60 forward primers for TCR Vbeta segments and 13 reverse primers for TCR Jbeta segments. The CDR3 region of rearranged TCR beta genes was amplified from genomic DNA by a multiplex PCR assay. On the Illumina HiSeq System, the amplified TCR beta libraries were sequenced as 87-base-pair reads. The paper's data handling went like this. Across the 500 to 750 repertoires, a later analysis counted some 81 million unique TCR beta chains, some 11 million of which were shared by at least two donors. Raw reads were error-corrected and collapsed into unique sequences by a nearest-neighbor algorithm in which closely related sequences were merged to remove PCR and sequencing errors. CDR3 sequences were aligned to IMGT reference sequences to assign V, D and J gene segments. For a sequence to be retained, a match of at least six nucleotides to both a V gene segment and a J gene segment was required. A rearrangement was called productive if the CDR3 had no stop codons and remained in frame with V and J, and every other rearrangement was called non-productive. Following IMGT convention, CDR3 was defined as the stretch from the second conserved V-encoded cysteine to the conserved J-encoded phenylalanine. Sequences without an unambiguous match to a single V gene segment were excluded from the earlier analysis of 500 to 700 of the donors. In an earlier analysis of 587 of the donors, V segments were called functional above 56.7% productive rearrangements and were called segregating when the between-donor standard deviation exceeded 5%. A statistical classification framework was developed to diagnose cytomegalovirus status using the catalog of TCR beta chain sequences. V and J gene assignment, in a later analysis, came from comparing TCR nucleotide sequences with IMGT/GENE-DB human TR gene sequences. A later analysis assigned CDR3 sequences and most-parsimonious VDJ recombination scenarios with the TCRdist pipeline. A later analysis defined each TCR beta chain by its CDR3 amino acid sequence plus V-gene family, and excluded reads lacking a unique V-gene family. As a way to deal with suspected cross-contamination and a sequencing artifact, a later analysis dropped hundreds of nucleotide sequences that were highly shared and had low generation probability. For each public chain, a later analysis derived a clonal expansion index from normalized ranks of inferred template counts within each repertoire. A later analysis computed generation probabilities with a VDJ recombination model fitted to out-of-frame rearrangements, and checked the results against IGoR. In a later analysis, TCR-TCR, TCR-HLA and TCR-CMV co-occurrence was scored with hypergeometric tests, and a repertoire-size bias correction was applied to TCR pairs. False discovery rates were estimated in a later analysis by permuting HLA or CMV assignments 20 times. In a later analysis, co-occurring TCRs were grouped using DBSCAN, and TCRdist sequence similarity was added for clustering within HLA-allele-positive subsets. Co-occurrence clustering excluded repertoires with fewer than 30,000 or more than 120,000 public chains, plus five with anomalous nucleotide sharing. TCRdb retrieved this table from immuneACCESS and kept in-frame rearrangements only. Not all clones are present; in checked studies, unresolved V genes account for under half, and no reason is known for the remainder. V, J and clone size reflect that table, while D and trimming were determined from the DNA. A total of about 130,000 clones appear in this sample, about 81% of them only once. Jointly, the top ten make up just over 8% of the sample.

The cohort was made up of under 800 healthy bone marrow donors. All cohort members were sampled while nominally healthy, although unrecorded immune exposures were likely present. The donor tested CMV seropositive and was one of the 289 seropositive cohort members. Every donor gave a peripheral blood sample, and the peripheral blood mononuclear cells from that sample were used for TCR beta sequencing. The Qiagen DNeasy Blood Extraction Kit was used to extract genomic DNA from the blood cell samples. This sample is part of a study of cytomegalovirus exposure and HLA in healthy donors (dated by TCRdb to between 2016 and 2019). A note on the overall study: In an earlier analysis of approximately 500 of the donors, about 270 Gb of sequence data and about 110 million unique TCR beta sequences from roughly 200 million T cells were reported. A separate validation cohort of roughly 130 different subjects was used in addition to the approximately 670-subject first cohort. Among 398 genotyped donors of the cohort, an average of about 240,000 unique TCR beta nucleotide sequences were sequenced per donor, around 20% of them non-productive. To study patterns of TCR occurrence, a later analysis re-analyzed previously published TCR beta repertoires from 500 to 850 donors and added high-resolution HLA genotyping. The study was designed to test whether signatures of past pathogen exposure could be identified by cataloging public T cell receptors. Rather than drawing on any new phenotypic data, the later analysis identified candidate immune exposures from TCR beta sequences and the way those sequences occurred across donors. Every repertoire in the discovery cohort had been generated on one and the same sequencing platform. Among the approximately 430 genotyped donors, approximately 81% belonged to the genetic ancestry cluster associated with self-reported Caucasian donors. Roughly 290 gigabases of sequencing data and around 80 million unique TCR sequences made up an early release that covered some 640 HLA-typed donors. The number of typed donors differed by locus: about 620-640 for A, B, C, DRB1 and DQB1; about 520 for DQA1; 600 to 610 for DPA1; and about 450 for DPB1. Genome-wide SNP genotypes for about 65% of the roughly 670 donors were used in a later genetic analysis, which treated that subset as a discovery cohort. HLA typing included class I and class II loci at four-digit resolution. About five DR-DQ haplotypes were treated as single units for association and clustering because of strong linkage in the cohort. Donor age, sex, ethnicity and CMV serostatus were compiled together with the repertoire data. High-throughput TCR immunosequencing, statistical association of individual TCRs with disease status, and machine learning were combined to predict cytomegalovirus infection status. An earlier analysis of 587 of the donors used high-throughput TCR beta sequencing to judge whether each TCR beta V gene segment behaved as functional or pseudogenic. The T cell repertoires of some 700 subjects were profiled by immunosequencing and related to cytomegalovirus serostatus. Study-level results and caveats: A cluster of highly shared sequence variants was judged likely to be a technical artifact of the sequencing pipeline. Because HLA typing was missing for some donors at each locus, association tests included only the typed subset. In a later analysis, 15,000 to 20,000 TCR beta sequences were associated with specific HLA alleles at a false discovery rate of 0.05. A further reported finding was that TCR beta sequences accurately predicted the HLA-A and HLA-B alleles for most subjects in the first cohort. V-gene and J-gene trimming of TCR beta chains was associated with a missense DCLRE1C variant in a later genetic analysis, and the association was replicated in an independent cohort. Most CMV-associated TCR beta chains appeared to be HLA-restricted in a later analysis, and the HLA associations seemed to be driven largely by CMV exposure. In a later analysis, HLA-associated TCR beta chains were found to be more clonally expanded and to have lower generation probabilities than equally common non-associated chains. Some IMGT-functional V segments, including TRBV6-2 and TRBV6-3, could not be told apart with the 87-base-pair reads, so those segments were excluded. Across donors, most TCR sequences were observed very rarely, whereas some public TCRs were present in many individuals. Several of the top co-occurrence clusters appeared to be linked to parvovirus B19, influenza, CMV and Epstein-Barr virus, according to a later analysis. Immune exposure information for the cohort was limited to CMV serostatus. The study gave a list of over 150 TCR beta chains associated with cytomegalovirus. In a later analysis, the rate of TCR association differed among HLA loci, with DRB1 alleles having the most associated TCRs and HLA-C alleles having the fewest. Because counts were too low, approximately 15 rarely observed V segments, including chromosome 9 orphons, were excluded from the earlier analysis of some 540 of the donors. When HLA alleles, especially DR and DQ, strongly co-occurred, attributing TCR associations to individual alleles was difficult. Cytomegalovirus status was reported to be diagnosed by the classifier with high specificity and sensitivity in both the original and validation cohorts. Three of the identified cytomegalovirus-associated TCR beta chains were confirmed in vitro to be specific for cytomegalovirus antigens. According to a later genetic analysis, donors in an Asian-associated ancestry cluster had fewer N-insertions in productive TCRs than the roughly 700-donor mean. Correlated functional status among segregating V segments might reflect linkage disequilibrium, but an unknown experimental factor could not be ruled out. In an earlier analysis of approximately 590 of the donors, most TCR beta V segments appeared in productive rearrangements about 87% or about 30% of the time, broadly matching IMGT annotations. It was suggested by the authors that the approach could potentially be generalized to other disease states and immunological phenotypes. This cohort had only TCR beta chains sequenced, and the lack of alpha or paired-chain data limited which features could be detected. Presence/absence analyses assumed roughly uniform sequencing depth across donors, an assumption that may not hold.

The germline V gene yields SGHTA for CDR1 and FQGTGA for CDR2. A distance of 14 bases separates the germline ends of V and J, which lose 3 bases and 8 bases respectively. The CDR3 runs 13 amino acids, cysteine and phenylalanine included. Just CDR3 DNA is preserved here, 39 bases in frame from base 1. In this chain, TRBV7-3 is recombined with TRBJ2-7, with TRBD2 tentatively as D gene (6 bases match). Sample: PBMCs. The source of this sequence is a woman between 45 and 65 years old in good health and CMV-seropositive. The bases are TGTGCCAGCAGCTTCTCCGGGACTTCCAAGCAGTACTTC. Translated, it reads CASSFSGTSKQYF.